The 21 T cell receptor beta chains reported below all come from one sample, sequenced in a study of blood T cell repertoires in COVID-19. Clones were sequenced by immunoSEQ multiplex PCR, and TCRdb holds only the in-frame ones, with some missing. Found here are around 250,000 clones, about 80% of them singletons; the top ten hold about 3.4%. Material for sequencing was PBMCs or T cells enriched from blood (not recorded which). These receptors all come from a man between 50 and 59 years old who had recovered from COVID-19.

The table lists this clone with a count of one. The genes are TRBV6-5 and TRBJ1-1, with TRBD1 as a possible D gene (5 bases). The ends were cut back, 6 bases at V and 3 bases at J, with 14 bases in the middle. The V gene's germline CDR1 is MNHEY and CDR2 SVGAGI. CDR3 length equals 14 residues. CDR3 sequence (DNA): TGTGCCAGCAGGGTGCGGCGGGGGGACACTGAAGCTTTCTTT. Its protein product is CASRVRRGDTEAFF.

This clone was counted only a few times. The rearrangement uses TRBV28 and TRBJ2-7; D is perhaps TRBD1 (6 bases). This CDR3 has 14 residues. The germline V and J ends were trimmed by 7 bases and 2 bases, with 15 bases remaining between them. Germline V gene data show CDR1 as MDHEN and CDR2 as SYDVKM. CDR3 sequence (DNA): TGTGCCAGCAACCCCAGGGGCGCCCCCTACGAGCAGTACTTC. Translating it yields CASNPRGAPYEQYF.

The chain couples TRBV27 to TRBJ2-1; 8 bases match TRBD2. The CDR3 runs to 15 residues. Germline-derived CDR1 and CDR2 are MNHEY and SMNVEV (reference sequence). Trimming removed 8 bases from V and 7 bases from J; junction bases left unmatched: 13. The chain's CDR3 is CASASPGGARNEQFF. The CDR3 region has the DNA TGTGCCAGCGCGTCCCCGGGGGGGGCACGGAATGAGCAGTTCTTC.

The chain links TRBV11-2 to TRBJ2-3; 8 bases are a match to TRBD2. After removal of 3 bases from V and 7 bases from J, the junction contained 15 bases not matched to a gene. Germline V lookup: CDR1 SGHAT, CDR2 FQNNGV. This CDR3 has 17 amino acids. The CDR3 protein is CASSFPDSRGGAYTQYF. The CDR3 DNA reads TGTGCCAGCAGCTTCCCGGACAGTCGGGGGGGGGCGTATACGCAGTATTTT.

V and J are TRBV20-1 and TRBJ2-7; D remains ambiguous. Germline loops: CDR1 DFQATT, CDR2 SNEGSKA (reference sequence). The CDR3 covers 10 residues. Trimming took 1 base from V and 5 from J, leaving 3 bases between them. CDR3 in DNA: TGCAGTGCTAGAGGGCACGAGCAGTACTTC. Translating it yields CSARGHEQYF.

V is TRBV7-9 and J is TRBJ2-1; D is possibly TRBD2 (6 bases). The V end was cut by 5 bases, the J end by 7 bases, with 18 bases between. The germline V gene has CDR1 SEHNR and CDR2 FQNEAQ (reference sequence). There are 15 residues in the CDR3. CDR3 DNA sequence: TGTGCCAGCAGCCTCCCCCGAGCGGGCGGAAATGAGCAGTTCTTC. Amino acid sequence: CASSLPRAGGNEQFF.

The chain uses TRBV7-2 and TRBJ2-5, with 7 nucleotides matching TRBD1. The ends lost 6 bases at V and 4 bases at J; junction bases unmatched: 5. Germline lookup yields CDR1 SGHTA and CDR2 FQGNSA. The CDR3 has 13 residues. The CDR3 protein is CASSAGTVETQYF. The CDR3 DNA is TGTGCCAGCAGTGCCGGGACAGTAGAGACCCAGTACTTC.

The chain combines TRBV28 with TRBJ1-4; 10 positions match TRBD1. The length of the CDR3 is 17 residues. The germline V gene has CDR1 MDHEN and CDR2 SYDVKM. V was clipped by 8 bases and J by 8 bases; unmatched bases: 17. CDR3 bases: TGTGCCAGCCGCTTCCGGGACAGGGGACGGAAGGGGGAAAAACTGTTTTTT. It encodes CASRFRDRGRKGEKLFF.

The rearrangement links TRBV10-3 to TRBJ1-2; D is ambiguous. Trimming took off 2 bases at V and 4 bases at J, with 11 bases between the two ends. Germline lookup yields CDR1 ENHRY and CDR2 SYGVKD. The CDR3 contains 14 residues. The CDR3 sequence: CAISEVAGSYGYTF. The CDR3 DNA is TGTGCCATCAGTGAGGTGGCGGGGAGCTATGGCTACACCTTC.

This chain connects TRBV14 to TRBJ1-2; possible D gene TRBD1, 6 bases. Germline V gene data show CDR1 as SGHDN and CDR2 as FVKESK. The CDR3 length is 15 residues. The ends were cut back, 0 bases at V and 5 bases at J, with 13 bases in the middle. CDR3 in DNA: TGTGCCAGCAGCCAAGAAGGCCAGGGGCTGTATGGCTACACCTTC. Its translation is CASSQEGQGLYGYTF.

The rearrangement uses TRBV6-5 and TRBJ1-1, with TRBD1 matching 9 bases. In germline, CDR1 is MNHEY, CDR2 SVGAGI. This CDR3 is built from 15 residues. The trim removed 5 bases at V and 0 bases at J, leaving 4 bases unmatched. CDR3 amino acids: CASSRTGGLNTEAFF. The CDR3 nucleotides read TGTGCCAGCAGTAGAACAGGGGGCCTGAACACTGAAGCTTTCTTT.

This rearrangement joins TRBV28 to TRBJ2-3; 8 bases match TRBD2. The germline CDR1 and CDR2 sequences are MDHEN and SYDVKM. This CDR3 has 15 amino acids. The J segment lost 4 bases and the V segment lost 2 bases, leaving 5 bases of the junction unmatched. For the CDR3, the DNA is TGTGCCAGCAGTTTAGTAGCGGGGACCTCAGATACGCAGTATTTT. Its translation: CASSLVAGTSDTQYF.

V gene TRBV19 combines with J gene TRBJ1-1; maybe TRBD1 (6 bases). This CDR3 is built from 15 residues. Trimming left V 5 bases short and J 0 bases short, with 13 bases between. Germline V gives CDR1 LNHDA, CDR2 SQIVND (reference sequence). DNA for the CDR3: TGTGCCAGTAGTTCGGACAGACAGATGAACACTGAAGCTTTCTTT. This translates into CASSSDRQMNTEAFF.

CDR3 protein: CASSLMGTRGLTTEQFF. The CDR3 DNA sequence: TGTGCCAGCAGCTTAATGGGGACCAGGGGGCTCACTACCGAGCAGTTCTTC. The chain combines TRBV7-3 with TRBJ2-1; 8 nucleotides match TRBD1. CDR3 length: 17 residues. V lost 1 base to trimming and J lost 10 bases; unmatched junction nucleotides: 15. Germline CDR1 SGHTA, CDR2 FQGTGA.

The chain carries TRBV4-2 and TRBJ1-4; 10 positions agree with TRBD1. This CDR3 comprises 15 residues. The V and J ends lost 3 bases and 7 bases, in that order; junction bases with no gene match: 5. Germline values: CDR1 LGHNA, CDR2 YNFKEQ. CDR3 loop: CASSQAGQGSEKLFF. CDR3 DNA: TGTGCCAGCAGCCAGGCGGGACAGGGGAGTGAAAAACTGTTTTTT.

The rearrangement links TRBV5-1 to TRBJ2-2; perhaps TRBD2 as D (5 bases). CDR3 length: 16 residues. CDR1 is SGHRS, CDR2 YFSETQ, per germline. V lost 7 bases and J 7 bases, leaving 23 bases between the germline ends. CDR3 DNA: TGCGCCAGCGGATTAGACTACTCCCGAAGAGGCGGGGAGCTGTTTTTT. It is translated as CASGLDYSRRGGELFF. The whole variable domain, remainder taken from reference TRBV5-1 and TRBJ2-2, is KAGVTQTPRYLIKTRGQQVTLSCSPISGHRSVSWYQQTPGQGLQFLFEYFSETQRNKGNFPGRFSGRQFSNSRSEMNVSTLELGDSALYLCASGLDYSRRGGELFFGEGSRLTVL.

The V and J genes are TRBV7-8 and TRBJ2-7, with 9 bases aligning to TRBD1. J was trimmed by 1 base and V by 5 bases; bases with no gene match: 6. This CDR3 is built from 15 residues. Per the germline V gene, CDR1 is SGHVS and CDR2 is FQNEAQ. The CDR3 nucleotides read TGTGCCAGCAGCCCCCAGGGGACAGGGTCCTACGAGCAGTACTTC. It specifies CASSPQGTGSYEQYF.

The chain combines TRBV7-2 with TRBJ1-3, with 7 positions matching TRBD1. Germline CDR1 SGHTA, CDR2 FQGNSA. V trimming: 5 bases; J trimming: 3 bases; junction bases outside the gene matches: 7. The CDR3 is 15 amino acids. The CDR3 region is CASSTGDPYGNTIYF. The CDR3 bases are TGTGCCAGCAGCACAGGGGATCCTTATGGAAACACCATATATTTT.

The V gene is TRBV6-2 or TRBV6-3, the J gene TRBJ1-6; no firm D call. Looked up from germline, CDR1 is MNHEY and CDR2 is SVGEGT. Trimming pared 5 bases from V and 2 bases from J, leaving 13 bases between. The CDR3 is 16 residues long. Written as DNA, the CDR3 is TGTGCCAGCAGTGACCCCACAGAAGCCTATAATTCACCCCTCCACTTT. Its translation: CASSDPTEAYNSPLHF.

The V gene is TRBV15, the J gene TRBJ1-5; TRBD1 agrees at 9 bases. This CDR3 spans 15 amino acids. The V segment lost 2 bases and the J segment 4 bases; nucleotides outside the gene matches: 3. Germline CDR1 reads LNHNV; CDR2 reads YYDKDF (reference sequence). Here the CDR3 DNA reads TGTGCCACCAGCAGACAAGGGACAGGGAATCAGCCCCAGCATTTT. Encoded protein: CATSRQGTGNQPQHF.

The J gene is TRBJ1-3, the V gene TRBV6-5; D may be TRBD1 (5 bases). The CDR3 contains 14 residues. V shed 0 bases and J shed 4 bases, with 7 bases lying between them. From germline, CDR1 is MNHEY and CDR2 SVGAGI. The CDR3 region is CASSYSTDGNTIYF. CDR3 in DNA: TGTGCCAGCAGTTACTCGACAGACGGAAACACCATATATTTT.